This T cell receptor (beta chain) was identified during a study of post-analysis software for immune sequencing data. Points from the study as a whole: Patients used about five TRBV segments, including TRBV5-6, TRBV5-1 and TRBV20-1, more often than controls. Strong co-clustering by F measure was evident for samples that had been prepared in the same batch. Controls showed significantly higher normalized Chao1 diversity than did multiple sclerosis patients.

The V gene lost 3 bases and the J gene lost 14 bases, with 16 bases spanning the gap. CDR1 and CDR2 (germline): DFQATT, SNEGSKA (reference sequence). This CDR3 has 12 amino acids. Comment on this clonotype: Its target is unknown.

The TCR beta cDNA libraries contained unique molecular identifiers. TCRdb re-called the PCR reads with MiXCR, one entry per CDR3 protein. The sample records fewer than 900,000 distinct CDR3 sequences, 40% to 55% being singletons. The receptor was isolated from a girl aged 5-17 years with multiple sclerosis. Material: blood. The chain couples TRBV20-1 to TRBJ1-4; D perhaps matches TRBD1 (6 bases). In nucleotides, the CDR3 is TGCAGTGCTAGTCAATTGCGCACAGGGCTGTTTTTT. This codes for CSASQLRTGLFF.